This paragraph reports one TCR beta chain. In the original workflow: Amplification from reference gene primers served as the basis for estimated nucleated cell counts. Only in-frame clones appear in the TCRdb table, and some are missing; sequencing was by immunoSEQ multiplex PCR. That table supplies the V and J calls and clone size; D and trimming were determined from the DNA. In the table there are 190,000 or so clones, 86% of which are singletons. These data are taken from a study of blood T cell repertoires in COVID-19. Study background: Italy, Spain and the United States were the sources of the convalescent and acute COVID-19 samples.

V dropped 6 bases and J dropped 8; count of bases not matched to a gene: 7. Germline lookup yields CDR1 LNHDA and CDR2 SQIVND (reference sequence). The CDR3 loop spans 14 amino acids. The sequence was obtained from a woman aged 25 to 45 with active or convalescent COVID-19. Sequencing used peripheral blood. The rearrangement uses TRBV19 and TRBJ2-1; 10 nucleotides align to TRBD2. CDR3 region: CASSTGTSVYEQFF. The CDR3, as DNA: TGTGCCAGTAGCACCGGGACTAGCGTTTATGAGCAGTTCTTC.